Below are 10 T cell receptor beta chains sequenced from a single sample in a study of technical replicates of blood from a handful of donors. Using immunoSEQ multiplex PCR, the repertoire was profiled, and TCRdb retains in-frame clones only, with some absent. The data show 70,000 to 85,000 clones, 97% seen once. Sequencing was done on a sample of T cells isolated from PBMCs. These TCRs come from a human donor in good health.

The chain recombines TRBV4-1 with TRBJ1-1; D remains ambiguous. The CDR3 consists of 14 residues. Germline CDR1 and CDR2: MGHRA and YSYEKL. The V gene lost 1 base and the J gene lost 4 bases, with 10 bases spanning the gap. This CDR3 is CASSQVGAGTEAFF. CDR3 in DNA: TGCGCCAGCAGCCAAGTGGGCGCCGGCACTGAAGCTTTCTTT.

The chain employs TRBV4-1 and TRBJ2-1, with 7 bases that match TRBD2. Unmatched junction bases numbered 9, after V lost 4 bases and J lost 0 bases. The CDR3 spans 17 residues. The germline CDR1 and CDR2 sequences are MGHRA and YSYEKL. The chain's CDR3 is CASSLRGTGGSYNEQFF. In DNA form, the CDR3 reads TGCGCCAGCAGCCTCCGGGGAACGGGGGGCTCCTACAATGAGCAGTTCTTC.

The gene calls are TRBV18 and TRBJ2-7, with D possibly TRBD2 on 6 matching bases. CDR1 is KGHSH and CDR2 is LQKENI in the germline V gene. The V and J ends lost 3 bases and 4 bases respectively, with 13 bases between them. The CDR3 sequence is 14 residues long. CDR3 in DNA: TGTGCCAGCTCACCTTTCCGGGAGACGTACGAGCAGTACTTC. This encodes CASSPFRETYEQYF.

This chain connects TRBV9 to TRBJ1-2; 7 positions match TRBD1. The CDR3 length is 17 residues. The junction had 8 bases not matched to a gene; V was cut back by 0 bases and J by 0 bases. Germline CDR1 reads SGDLS; CDR2 reads YYNGEE. Written as DNA, the CDR3 is TGTGCCAGCAGCGTAGCGGCAGGGGGACGATCTAACTATGGCTACACCTTC. Protein sequence: CASSVAAGGRSNYGYTF.

The chain combines TRBV7-2 with TRBJ1-1; 7 bases match TRBD1. The CDR3 runs 15 residues. Germline V gives CDR1 SGHTA, CDR2 FQGNSA. V was clipped by 4 bases and J by 1 base; unmatched bases: 6. The CDR3 spells CASSSGAGGNTEAFF. The CDR3 nucleotides are TGTGCCAGCAGCTCCGGGGCAGGGGGGAACACTGAAGCTTTCTTT.

CDR3 protein: CASSEGLAGANEQFF. The CDR3 nucleotides are TGTGCCAGCAGTGAAGGACTAGCGGGAGCCAATGAGCAGTTCTTC. The rearrangement links TRBV6-1 to TRBJ2-1; 12 bases map to TRBD2. Germline lookup yields CDR1 MNHNS and CDR2 SASEGT. V was pared by 1 base and J by 6 bases, with 1 base of the junction left unmatched. This CDR3 is built from 15 residues.

The V call is TRBV5-1, the J call TRBJ1-4; possible D gene TRBD1, 6 bases. Per the germline V gene, CDR1 is SGHRS and CDR2 is YFSETQ. Trimming pared 4 bases from V and 7 bases from J, leaving 11 bases between. CDR3 size: 13 residues. In nucleotides, the CDR3 is TGCGCCAGCAGCCGGGACACCAGTGAAAAACTGTTTTTT. It codes for CASSRDTSEKLFF. Full variable domain (missing parts from reference TRBV5-1 and TRBJ1-4): KAGVTQTPRYLIKTRGQQVTLSCSPISGHRSVSWYQQTPGQGLQFLFEYFSETQRNKGNFPGRFSGRQFSNSRSEMNVSTLELGDSALYLCASSRDTSEKLFFGSGTQLSVL.

V and J are TRBV10-1 and TRBJ2-5; D ambiguous. Trimming stripped 7 bases from V and 2 bases from J, with 11 bases between. The CDR3 loop spans 13 amino acids. CDR1 WNHNN and CDR2 SYGVQD come from the germline V gene (reference sequence). CDR3 in amino acids: CASIPVHQETQYF. CDR3 coding DNA: TGCGCCAGCATTCCGGTCCATCAAGAGACCCAGTACTTC.

The sample holds one count of this clone. This chain joins TRBV11-1 and TRBJ1-4; possibly TRBD1 for D (6 bases). Per germline, CDR1 SGHAT and CDR2 FQDESV (reference sequence). The CDR3 totals 16 residues. Trimming shortened V by 1 base and J by 6 bases, and 15 bases separated the two germline ends. The CDR3: CASSLESGTQYEKLFF. CDR3 DNA: TGTGCCAGCAGCTTAGAGTCTGGGACACAGTATGAAAAACTGTTTTTT.

The CDR3 sequence: CASSEGRFNEAFF. CDR3 in DNA: TGTGCCAGCAGCGAGGGGAGGTTTAATGAAGCTTTCTTT. This chain links TRBV7-9 with TRBJ1-1; tentatively, D is TRBD1 (5 bases). The CDR3 totals 13 residues. Germline CDR1 reads SEHNR; CDR2 reads FQNEAQ (reference sequence). The V end was cut by 5 bases, the J end by 7 bases, with 14 bases between.